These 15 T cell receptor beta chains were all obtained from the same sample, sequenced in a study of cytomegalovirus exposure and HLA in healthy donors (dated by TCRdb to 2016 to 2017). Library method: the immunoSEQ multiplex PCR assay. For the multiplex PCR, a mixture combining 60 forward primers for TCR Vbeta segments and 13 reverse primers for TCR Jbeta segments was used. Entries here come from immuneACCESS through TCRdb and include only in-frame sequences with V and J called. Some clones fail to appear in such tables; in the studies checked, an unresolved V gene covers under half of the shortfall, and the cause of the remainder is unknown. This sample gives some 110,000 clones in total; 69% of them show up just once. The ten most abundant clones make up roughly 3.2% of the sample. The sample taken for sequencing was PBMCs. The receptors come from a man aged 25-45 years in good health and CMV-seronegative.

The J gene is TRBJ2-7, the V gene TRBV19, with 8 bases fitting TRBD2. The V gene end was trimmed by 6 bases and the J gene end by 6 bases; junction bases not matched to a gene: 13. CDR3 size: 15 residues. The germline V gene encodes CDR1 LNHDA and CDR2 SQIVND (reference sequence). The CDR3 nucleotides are TGTGCCAGTAGAGTCAAACCGGGACTAGAGATCGAGCAGTACTTC. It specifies CASRVKPGLEIEQYF.

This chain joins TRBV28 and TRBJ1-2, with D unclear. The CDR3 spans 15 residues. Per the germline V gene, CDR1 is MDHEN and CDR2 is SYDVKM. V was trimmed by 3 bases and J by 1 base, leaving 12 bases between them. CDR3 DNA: TGTGCCAGCAGTTTGCTGGGGAGAAGTAACTATGGCTACACCTTC. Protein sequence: CASSLLGRSNYGYTF.

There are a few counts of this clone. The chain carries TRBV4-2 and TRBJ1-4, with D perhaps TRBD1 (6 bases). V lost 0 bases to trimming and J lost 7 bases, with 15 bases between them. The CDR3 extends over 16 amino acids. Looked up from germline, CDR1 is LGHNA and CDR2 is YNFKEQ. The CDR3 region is CASSQDQGQGSEKLFF. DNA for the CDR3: TGTGCCAGCAGCCAAGACCAGGGCCAGGGGAGTGAAAAACTGTTTTTT.

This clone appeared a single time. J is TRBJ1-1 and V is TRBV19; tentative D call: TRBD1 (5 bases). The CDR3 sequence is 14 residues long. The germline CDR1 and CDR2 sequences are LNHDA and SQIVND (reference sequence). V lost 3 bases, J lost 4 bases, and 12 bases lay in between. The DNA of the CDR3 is TGTGCCAGTAGTATCTCATCAGGGCCCACTGAAGCTTTCTTT. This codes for CASSISSGPTEAFF.

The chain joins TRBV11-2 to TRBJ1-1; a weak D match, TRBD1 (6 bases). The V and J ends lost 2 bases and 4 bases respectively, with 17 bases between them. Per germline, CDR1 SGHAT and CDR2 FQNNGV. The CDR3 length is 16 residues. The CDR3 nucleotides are TGTGCCAGCAGCTTAACGAGGGACACCAGGAGCACTGAAGCTTTCTTT. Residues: CASSLTRDTRSTEAFF.

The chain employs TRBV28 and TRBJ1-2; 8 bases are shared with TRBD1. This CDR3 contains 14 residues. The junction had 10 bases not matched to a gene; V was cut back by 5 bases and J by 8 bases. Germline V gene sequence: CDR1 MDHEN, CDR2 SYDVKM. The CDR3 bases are TGTGCCAGCAGTGAACGACAGGGGAAGAGAGGCTACACCTTC. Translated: CASSERQGKRGYTF.

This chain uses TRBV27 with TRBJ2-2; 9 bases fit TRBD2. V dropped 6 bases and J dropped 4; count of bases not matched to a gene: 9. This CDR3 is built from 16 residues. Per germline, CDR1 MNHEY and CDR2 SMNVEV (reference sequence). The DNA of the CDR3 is TGTGCCAGCAGGGCCATAGCGGGAGTAAGCACCGGGGAGCTGTTTTTT. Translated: CASRAIAGVSTGELFF.

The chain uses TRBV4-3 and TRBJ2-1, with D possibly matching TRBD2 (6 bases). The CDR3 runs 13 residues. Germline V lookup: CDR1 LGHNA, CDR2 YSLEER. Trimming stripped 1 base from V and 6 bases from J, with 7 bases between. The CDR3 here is CASSQAGVNEQFF. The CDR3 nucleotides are TGCGCCAGCAGCCAAGCGGGGGTCAATGAGCAGTTCTTC.

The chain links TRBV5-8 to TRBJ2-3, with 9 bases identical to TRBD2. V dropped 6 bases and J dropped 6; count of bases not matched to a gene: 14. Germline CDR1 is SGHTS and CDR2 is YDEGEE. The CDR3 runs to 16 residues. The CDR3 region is CASNGGSGGRADTQYF. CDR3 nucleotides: TGTGCCAGCAACGGGGGTAGCGGCGGGAGGGCCGATACGCAGTATTTT.

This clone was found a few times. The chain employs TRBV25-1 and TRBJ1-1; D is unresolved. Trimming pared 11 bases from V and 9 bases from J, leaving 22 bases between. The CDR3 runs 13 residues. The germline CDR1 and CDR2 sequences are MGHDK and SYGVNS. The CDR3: CAALEWAGGKAFF. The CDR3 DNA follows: TGTGCCGCATTAGAATGGGCGGGTGGGAAAGCTTTCTTT.

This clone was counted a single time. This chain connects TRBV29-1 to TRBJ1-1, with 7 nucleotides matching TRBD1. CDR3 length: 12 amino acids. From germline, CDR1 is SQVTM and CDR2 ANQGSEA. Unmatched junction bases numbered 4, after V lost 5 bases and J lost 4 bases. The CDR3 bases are TGCAGCGTTCTGGCAGGGGGCACTGAAGCTTTCTTT. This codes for CSVLAGGTEAFF.

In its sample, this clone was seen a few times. In DNA form, the CDR3 reads TGTGCCAGCTCAGCTATCGGACAGACGAACACTGAAGCTTTCTTT. Protein: CASSAIGQTNTEAFF. V usage is TRBV18 and J usage is TRBJ1-1, with D possibly being TRBD1 (6 bases). Germline V CDR1 and CDR2: KGHSH, LQKENI. The CDR3 runs 15 residues. Trimming took off 5 bases at V and 1 base at J, with 14 bases between the two ends.

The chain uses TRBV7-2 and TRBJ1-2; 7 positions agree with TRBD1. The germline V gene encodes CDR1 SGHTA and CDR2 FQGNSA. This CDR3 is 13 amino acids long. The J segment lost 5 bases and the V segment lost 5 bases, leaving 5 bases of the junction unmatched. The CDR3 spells CASSPGGRYGYTF. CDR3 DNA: TGTGCCAGCAGCCCAGGGGGAAGGTATGGCTACACCTTC.

CDR3 sequence (DNA): TGTGCCAGCGGGGGGGGCCTAGCCAAAAACATTCAGTACTTC. Its protein is CASGGGLAKNIQYF. V usage is TRBV28 and J usage is TRBJ2-4; TRBD2 might be the D (7 bases). CDR3 length equals 14 residues. The V gene lost 8 bases and the J gene lost 0 bases, with 11 bases spanning the gap. Germline V gene lookup returns CDR1 MDHEN and CDR2 SYDVKM.

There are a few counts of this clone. The CDR3: CARATTGGGEQYF. In nucleotides, the CDR3 is TGTGCCAGGGCGACGACAGGGGGCGGCGAGCAGTACTTC. The chain employs TRBV2 and TRBJ2-5; 10 bases are a match to TRBD1. The end of the DNA fits TRBJ2-7 better, so the J call may be wrong. Germline lookup yields CDR1 SNHLY and CDR2 FYNNEI. This CDR3 spans 13 amino acids.